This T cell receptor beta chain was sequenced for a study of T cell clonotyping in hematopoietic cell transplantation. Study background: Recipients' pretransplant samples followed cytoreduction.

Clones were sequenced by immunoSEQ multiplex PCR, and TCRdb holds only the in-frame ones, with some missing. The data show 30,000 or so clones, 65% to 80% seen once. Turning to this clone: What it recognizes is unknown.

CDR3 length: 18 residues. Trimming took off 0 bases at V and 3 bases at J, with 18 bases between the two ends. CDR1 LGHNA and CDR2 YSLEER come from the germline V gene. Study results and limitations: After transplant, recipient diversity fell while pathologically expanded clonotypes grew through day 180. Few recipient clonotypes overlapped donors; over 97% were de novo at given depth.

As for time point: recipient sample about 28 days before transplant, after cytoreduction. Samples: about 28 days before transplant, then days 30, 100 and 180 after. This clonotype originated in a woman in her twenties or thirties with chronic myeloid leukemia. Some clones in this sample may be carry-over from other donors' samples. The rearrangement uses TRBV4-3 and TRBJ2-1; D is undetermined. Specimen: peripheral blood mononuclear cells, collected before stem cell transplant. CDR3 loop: CASSQERPNIDFYNEQFF. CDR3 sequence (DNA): TGCGCCAGCAGCCAAGAAAGGCCGAACATTGATTTCTACAATGAGCAGTTCTTC.